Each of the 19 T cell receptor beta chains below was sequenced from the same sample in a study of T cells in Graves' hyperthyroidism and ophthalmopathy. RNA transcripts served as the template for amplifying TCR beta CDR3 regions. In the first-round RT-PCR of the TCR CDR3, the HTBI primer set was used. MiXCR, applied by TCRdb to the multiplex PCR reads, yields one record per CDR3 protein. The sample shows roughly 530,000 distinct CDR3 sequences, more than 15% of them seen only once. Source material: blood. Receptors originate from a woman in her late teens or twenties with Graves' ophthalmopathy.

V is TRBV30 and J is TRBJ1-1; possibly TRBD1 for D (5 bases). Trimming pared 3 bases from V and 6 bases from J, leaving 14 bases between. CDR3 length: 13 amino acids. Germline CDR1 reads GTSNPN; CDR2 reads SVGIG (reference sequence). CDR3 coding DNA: TGTGCCTGGAGGGGACCTGCGTTGGCTGAAGCTTTCTTT. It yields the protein CAWRGPALAEAFF.

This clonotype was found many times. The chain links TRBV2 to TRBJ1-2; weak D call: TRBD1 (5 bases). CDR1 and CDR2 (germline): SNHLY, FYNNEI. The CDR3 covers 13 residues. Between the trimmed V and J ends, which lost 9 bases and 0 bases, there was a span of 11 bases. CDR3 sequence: CARRDGPNYGYTF. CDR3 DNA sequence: TGTGCCAGACGGGACGGACCTAACTATGGCTACACCTTC.

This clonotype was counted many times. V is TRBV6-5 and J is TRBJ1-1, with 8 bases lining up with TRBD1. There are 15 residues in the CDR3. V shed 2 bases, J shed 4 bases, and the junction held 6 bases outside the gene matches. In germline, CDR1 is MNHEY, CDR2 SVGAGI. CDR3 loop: CASSYRTGRSTEAFF. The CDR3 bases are TGTGCCAGCAGTTACAGGACAGGGCGTAGCACTGAAGCTTTCTTT.

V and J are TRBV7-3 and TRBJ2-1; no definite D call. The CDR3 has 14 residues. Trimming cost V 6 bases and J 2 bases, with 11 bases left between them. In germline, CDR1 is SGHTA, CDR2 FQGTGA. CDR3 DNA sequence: TGTGCCAGCAGTAAAGCGCCCACCTACAATGAGCAGTTCTTC. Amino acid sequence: CASSKAPTYNEQFF. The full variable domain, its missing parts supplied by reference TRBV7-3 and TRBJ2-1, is GAGVSQTPSNKVTEKGKYVELRCDPISGHTALYWYRQSLGQGPEFLIYFQGTGAADDSGLPNDRFFAVRPEGSVSTLKIQRTERGDSAVYLCASSKAPTYNEQFFGPGTRLTVL.

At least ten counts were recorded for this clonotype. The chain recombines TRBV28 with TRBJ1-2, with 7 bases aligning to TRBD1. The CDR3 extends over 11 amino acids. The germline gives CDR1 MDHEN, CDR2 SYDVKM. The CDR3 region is CAFGTADGYTF. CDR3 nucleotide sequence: TGTGCTTTCGGGACAGCTGATGGCTACACCTTC.

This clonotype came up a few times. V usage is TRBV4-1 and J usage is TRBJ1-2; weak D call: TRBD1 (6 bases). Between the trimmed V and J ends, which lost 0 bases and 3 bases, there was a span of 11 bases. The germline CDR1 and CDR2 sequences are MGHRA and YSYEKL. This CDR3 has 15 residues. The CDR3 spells CASSQDRRQDYGYTF. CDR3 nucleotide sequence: TGCGCCAGCAGCCAAGATCGTCGACAGGACTATGGCTACACCTTC.

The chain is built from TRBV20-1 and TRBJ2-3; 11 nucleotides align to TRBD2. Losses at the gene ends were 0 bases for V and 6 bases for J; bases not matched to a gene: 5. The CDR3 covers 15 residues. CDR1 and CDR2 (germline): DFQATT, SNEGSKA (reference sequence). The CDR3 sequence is CSARDSGGASDTQYF. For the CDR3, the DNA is TGCAGTGCTAGAGATAGCGGGGGGGCGTCCGATACGCAGTATTTT.

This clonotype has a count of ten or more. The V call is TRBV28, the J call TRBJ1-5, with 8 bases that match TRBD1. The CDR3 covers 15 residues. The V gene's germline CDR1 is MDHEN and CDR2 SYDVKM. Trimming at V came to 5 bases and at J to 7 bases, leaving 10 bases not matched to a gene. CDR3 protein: CASSISGQGRQPQHF. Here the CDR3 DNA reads TGTGCCAGCAGTATCTCAGGACAGGGTAGGCAGCCCCAGCATTTT.

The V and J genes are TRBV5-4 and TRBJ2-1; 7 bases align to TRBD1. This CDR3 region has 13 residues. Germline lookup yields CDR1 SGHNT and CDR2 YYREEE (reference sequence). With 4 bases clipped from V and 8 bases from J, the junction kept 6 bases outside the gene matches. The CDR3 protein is CASSPGTVDEQFF. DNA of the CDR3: TGTGCCAGCAGCCCCGGGACAGTCGATGAGCAGTTCTTC.

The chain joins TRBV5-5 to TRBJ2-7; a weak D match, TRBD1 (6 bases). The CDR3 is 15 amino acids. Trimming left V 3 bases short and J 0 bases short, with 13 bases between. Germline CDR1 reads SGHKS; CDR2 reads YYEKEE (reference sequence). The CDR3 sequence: CASSSLGQISYEQYF. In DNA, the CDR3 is TGTGCCAGCAGCTCTTTGGGACAAATCTCCTACGAGCAGTACTTC.

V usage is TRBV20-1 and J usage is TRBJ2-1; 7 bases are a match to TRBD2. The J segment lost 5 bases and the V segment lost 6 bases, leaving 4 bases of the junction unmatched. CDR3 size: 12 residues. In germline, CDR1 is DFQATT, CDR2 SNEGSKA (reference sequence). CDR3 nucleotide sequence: TGCAGTGCCACTCTAGCGGACAATGAGCAGTTCTTC. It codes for CSATLADNEQFF.

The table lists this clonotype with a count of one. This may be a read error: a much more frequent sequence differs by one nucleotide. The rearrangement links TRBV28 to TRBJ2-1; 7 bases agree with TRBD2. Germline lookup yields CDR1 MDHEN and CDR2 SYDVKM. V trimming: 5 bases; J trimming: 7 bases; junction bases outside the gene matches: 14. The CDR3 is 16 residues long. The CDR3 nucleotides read TGTGCCAGCAGTAATCGGGGGGACCTATCTGAGAATGAGCAGTTCTTC. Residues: CASSNRGDLSENEQFF.

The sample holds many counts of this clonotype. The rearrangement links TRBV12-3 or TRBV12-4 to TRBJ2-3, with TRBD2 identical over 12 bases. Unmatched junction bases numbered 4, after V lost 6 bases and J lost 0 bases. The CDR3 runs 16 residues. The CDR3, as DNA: TGTGCCAGCAGGGGCGGACTAGCGGGGAGCACAGATACGCAGTATTTT. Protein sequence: CASRGGLAGSTDTQYF.

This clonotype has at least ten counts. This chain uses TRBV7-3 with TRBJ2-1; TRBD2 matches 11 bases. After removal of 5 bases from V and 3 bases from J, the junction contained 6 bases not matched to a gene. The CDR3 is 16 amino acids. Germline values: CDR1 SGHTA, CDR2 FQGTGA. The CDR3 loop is CASSPGGTSGYNEQFF. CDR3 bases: TGTGCCAGCAGCCCAGGCGGGACTAGCGGCTACAATGAGCAGTTCTTC.

The CDR3 bases are TGTGCCAGCAGTTTGTCGACAGGGATGAAGCCCCAGCATTTT. Protein: CASSLSTGMKPQHF. The chain joins TRBV27 to TRBJ1-5, with 7 bases identical to TRBD1. The CDR3 is 14 residues long. The J segment lost 8 bases and the V segment lost 3 bases, leaving 7 bases of the junction unmatched. Germline V CDR1 and CDR2: MNHEY, SMNVEV (reference sequence).

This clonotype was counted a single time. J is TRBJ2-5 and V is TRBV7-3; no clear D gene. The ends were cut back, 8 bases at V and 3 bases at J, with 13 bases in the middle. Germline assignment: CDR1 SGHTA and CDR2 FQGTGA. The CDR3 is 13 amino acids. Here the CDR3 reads CASEALQEETQYF. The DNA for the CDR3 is TGTGCCAGCGAAGCGTTACAAGAAGAGACCCAGTACTTC. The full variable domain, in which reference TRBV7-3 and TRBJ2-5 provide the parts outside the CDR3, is GAGVSQTPSNKVTEKGKYVELRCDPISGHTALYWYRQSLGQGPEFLIYFQGTGAADDSGLPNDRFFAVRPEGSVSTLKIQRTERGDSAVYLCASEALQEETQYFGPGTRLLVL.

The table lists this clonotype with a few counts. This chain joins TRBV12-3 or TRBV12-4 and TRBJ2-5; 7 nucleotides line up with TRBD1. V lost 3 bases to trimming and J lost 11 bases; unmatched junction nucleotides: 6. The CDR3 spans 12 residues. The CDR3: CASSFGQGVQYF. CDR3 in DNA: TGTGCCAGCAGTTTTGGGCAGGGGGTACAGTACTTC.

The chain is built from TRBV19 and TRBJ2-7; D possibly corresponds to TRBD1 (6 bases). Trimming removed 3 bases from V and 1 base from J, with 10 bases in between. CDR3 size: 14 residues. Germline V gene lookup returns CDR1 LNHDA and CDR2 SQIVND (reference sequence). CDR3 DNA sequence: TGTGCCAGTAGTATCGGACAGTTTTCCTACGAGCAGTACTTC. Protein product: CASSIGQFSYEQYF.

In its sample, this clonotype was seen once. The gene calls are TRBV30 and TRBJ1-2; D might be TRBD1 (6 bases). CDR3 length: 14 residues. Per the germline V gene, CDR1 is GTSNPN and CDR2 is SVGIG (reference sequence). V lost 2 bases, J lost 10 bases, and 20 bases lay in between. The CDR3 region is CAWSRRLGAYPYTF. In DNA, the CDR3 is TGTGCCTGGAGTCGGCGGTTGGGGGCATACCCCTACACCTTC.